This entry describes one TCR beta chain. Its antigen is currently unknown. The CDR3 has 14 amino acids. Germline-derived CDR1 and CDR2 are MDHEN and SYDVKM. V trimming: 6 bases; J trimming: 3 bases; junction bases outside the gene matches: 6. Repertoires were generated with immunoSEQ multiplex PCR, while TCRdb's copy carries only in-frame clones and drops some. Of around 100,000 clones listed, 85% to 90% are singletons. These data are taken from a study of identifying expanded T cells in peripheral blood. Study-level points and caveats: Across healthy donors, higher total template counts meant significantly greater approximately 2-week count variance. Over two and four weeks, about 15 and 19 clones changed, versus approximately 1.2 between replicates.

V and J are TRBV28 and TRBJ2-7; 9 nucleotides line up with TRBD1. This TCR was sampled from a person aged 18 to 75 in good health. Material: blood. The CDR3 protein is CASRPGQGFYEQYF. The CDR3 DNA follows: TGTGCCAGCAGGCCGGGACAGGGATTCTACGAGCAGTACTTC.